The clone carrying this TCR beta chain was seen a handful of times. These data are taken from a study of cytomegalovirus exposure and HLA in healthy donors. Amplification used 60 Vbeta primers and 13 Jbeta primers. TCRdb keeps only in-frame clones here, not all; method: immunoSEQ multiplex PCR. The sample includes some 87,000 clones, 62% of them seen just once. Germline V gene sequence: CDR1 SGHTA, CDR2 FQGTGA. J gave up 5 bases and V 5 bases, and 6 bases lay outside the gene matches. The CDR3 consists of 15 residues. Sample: PBMCs. This receptor was taken from a woman between 25 and 40 years old in good health and CMV-seropositive. The V and J genes are TRBV7-3 and TRBJ2-3, with 11 bases that match TRBD1. The DNA for the CDR3 is TGTGCCAGCAGCCGCACGGACAGGGGGCGAGATACGCAGTATTTT. Translating it yields CASSRTDRGRDTQYF.